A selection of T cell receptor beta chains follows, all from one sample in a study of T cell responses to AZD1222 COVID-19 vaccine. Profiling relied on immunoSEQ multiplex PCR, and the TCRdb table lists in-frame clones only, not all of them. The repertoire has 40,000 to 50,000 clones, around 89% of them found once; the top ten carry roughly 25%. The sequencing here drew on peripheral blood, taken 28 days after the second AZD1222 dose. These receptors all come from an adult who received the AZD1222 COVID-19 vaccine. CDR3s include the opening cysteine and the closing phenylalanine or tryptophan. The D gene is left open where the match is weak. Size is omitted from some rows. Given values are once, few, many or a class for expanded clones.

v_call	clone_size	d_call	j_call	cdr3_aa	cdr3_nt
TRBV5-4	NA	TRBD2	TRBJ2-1	CASSARTSGDEQFF	TGTGCCAGCAGTGCTAGGACTAGCGGGGATGAGCAGTTCTTC
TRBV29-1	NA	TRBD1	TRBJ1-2	CSVGTGGANYGYTF	TGCAGCGTGGGGACAGGGGGCGCGAACTATGGCTACACCTTC
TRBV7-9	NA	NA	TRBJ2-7	CASSPSWGTRTYEQYF	TGTGCCAGCAGCCCCTCTTGGGGGACAAGAACCTACGAGCAGTACTTC
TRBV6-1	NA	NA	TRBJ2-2	CASSPRTGELFF	TGTGCCAGCAGTCCCAGGACCGGGGAGCTGTTTTTT
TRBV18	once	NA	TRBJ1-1	CASSLQGNTEAFF	TGTGCCAGCTCGTTACAGGGGAACACTGAAGCTTTCTTT
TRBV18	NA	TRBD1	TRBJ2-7	CASSPMRDSSYEQYF	TGTGCCAGCTCACCAATGAGGGACAGCAGCTACGAGCAGTACTTC
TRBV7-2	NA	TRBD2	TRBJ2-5	CASSLRSGGVQETQYF	TGTGCCAGCAGCTTAAGAAGCGGGGGGGTCCAAGAGACCCAGTACTTC
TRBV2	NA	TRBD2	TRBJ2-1	CASTLSGGRGNEQFF	TGTGCCAGCACCCTTAGCGGGGGAAGGGGCAATGAGCAGTTCTTC
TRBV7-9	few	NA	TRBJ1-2	CARRGDPLGYYTF	TGTGCCCGGCGGGGGGACCCATTAGGATACTACACCTTC
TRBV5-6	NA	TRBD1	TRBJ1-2	CAPGKGAPNYGYTF	TGTGCTCCCGGGAAGGGGGCTCCGAACTATGGCTACACCTTC
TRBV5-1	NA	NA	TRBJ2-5	CASSLGLTIEQETQYF	TGCGCCAGCAGCCTAGGACTAACGATAGAACAAGAGACCCAGTACTTC
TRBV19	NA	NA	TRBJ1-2	CASSPRCGYTF	TGTGCCAGTAGTCCCCGTTGTGGCTACACCTTC
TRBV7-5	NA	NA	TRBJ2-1	CVRSGDQRRWDEQFF	TGTGTCAGAAGCGGCGACCAGCGGCGCTGGGATGAGCAGTTCTTC
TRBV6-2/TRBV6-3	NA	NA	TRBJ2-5	CASSLGAPIGSQYF	TGTGCCAGCAGTTTAGGGGCCCCCATCGGATCCCAGTACTTC
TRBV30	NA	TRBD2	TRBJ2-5	CAWRLWASGDQETQYF	TGTGCCTGGAGACTATGGGCTAGCGGGGACCAAGAGACCCAGTACTTC
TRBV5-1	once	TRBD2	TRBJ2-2	CASSFSGGLGGELFF	TGCGCCAGCAGCTTCAGCGGGGGTTTAGGCGGGGAGCTGTTTTTT
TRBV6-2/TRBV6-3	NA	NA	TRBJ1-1	CASSLGPTEAFF	TGTGCCAGCAGCTTGGGTCCCACTGAAGCTTTCTTT
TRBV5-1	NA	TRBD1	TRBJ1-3	CASSKLTGDPGNTIYF	TGCGCCAGCAGCAAATTGACAGGGGATCCCGGAAACACCATATATTTT
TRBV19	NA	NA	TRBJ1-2	CASSISRGTYYGYTF	TGTGCCAGTAGTATCTCCCGGGGCACTTACTATGGCTACACCTTC
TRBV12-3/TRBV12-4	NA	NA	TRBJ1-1	CASTIQGNTEAFF	TGTGCCAGCACCATACAGGGGAACACTGAAGCTTTCTTT
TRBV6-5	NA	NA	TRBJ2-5	CASSYSEGETQYF	TGTGCCAGCAGTTACTCCGAGGGGGAGACCCAGTACTTC
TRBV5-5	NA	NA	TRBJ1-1	CASSLEGETEAFF	TGTGCCAGCAGCTTGGAAGGGGAAACTGAAGCTTTCTTT